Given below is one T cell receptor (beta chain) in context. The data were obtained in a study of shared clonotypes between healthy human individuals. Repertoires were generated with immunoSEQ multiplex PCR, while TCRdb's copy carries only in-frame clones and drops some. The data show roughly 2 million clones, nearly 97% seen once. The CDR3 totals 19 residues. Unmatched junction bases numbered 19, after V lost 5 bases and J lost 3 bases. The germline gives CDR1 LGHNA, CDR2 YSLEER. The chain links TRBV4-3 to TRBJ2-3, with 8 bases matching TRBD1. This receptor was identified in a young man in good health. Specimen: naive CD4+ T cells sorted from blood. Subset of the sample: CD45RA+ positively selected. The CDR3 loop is CASSRNQNSAGQVTDTQYF. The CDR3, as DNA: TGCGCCAGCAGCAGGAACCAGAACTCCGCGGGACAGGTTACAGATACGCAGTATTTT.